At least ten counts were recorded for the clone carrying this T cell receptor (beta chain). Its specificity is unknown. This specimen comes from a study of blood T cells in healthy people across ages. Study in general: Template switching recovered approximately one barcoded beta molecule for every two T cells.

Findings and limits, study-wide: Researchers judged that diversity estimates from one million T cells fell short of true values. More naive CD4+ cells and higher diversity marked long-lived donors relative to aged donors.

The CDR3 consists of 12 residues. Per the germline V gene, CDR1 is SQVTM and CDR2 is ANQGSEA. V was pared by 6 bases and J by 3 bases, with 12 bases between. A second PCR of roughly 7 to 11 cycles used a sample-barcoded 5' primer and a J-beta primer mix. From the 5' RACE reads, TCRdb called clonotypes with MiXCR, one entry per CDR3 protein. The data contain over 1,500,000 distinct CDR3 sequences, around half of them singletons. Donors gave roughly 10 milliliters of peripheral blood apiece. The receptor was derived from a woman between 40 and 55 years old in good health. Sequencing was performed on blood. The rearrangement links TRBV29-1 to TRBJ2-7; the D gene is possibly TRBD2 (6 bases). The CDR3 DNA reads as TGCAGCGTGAGGGACTCTCTCTACGAGCAGTACTTC. Encoded protein: CSVRDSLYEQYF.